This TCR beta chain was captured by sequencing in a study of cytomegalovirus exposure and HLA in healthy donors. The PCR contained 60 Vbeta and 13 Jbeta primers. TCRdb's table, derived via immunoSEQ multiplex PCR, lists solely in-frame clones and lacks some. The sample has roughly 190,000 clones, approximately 80% seen once; the top ten hold about 3%. Germline V lookup: CDR1 SGHAT, CDR2 FQNNGV. This CDR3 has 15 amino acids. A note on this clone: The antigen is unknown.

Study-wide findings and caveats: Specificity of a few CMV-associated chains for CMV antigens was verified in vitro. Across HLA loci, a later analysis found differing TCR association rates, with DRB1 most and HLA-C fewest.

The clonotype originates from a female donor in good health and CMV-seronegative. What was sequenced was PBMCs. The gene calls are TRBV11-2 and TRBJ2-5; weak D call: TRBD1 (6 bases). The last part of the DNA fits TRBJ2-7 better; the J call may be wrong. CDR3 bases: TGTGCCAGCAGCAAAAACAGGGTTTTATGGTACGAGCAGTACTTC. Residues: CASSKNRVLWYEQYF.